The TCR beta chain described here comes from a study of OX40 agonist ivuxolimab in advanced cancers. Method: immunoSEQ multiplex PCR; TCRdb's copy keeps in-frame clones and lacks some. The sample includes 25,000 to 35,000 clones, approximately 88% of them seen just once. V was pared by 3 bases and J by 0 bases, with 10 bases between. CDR1 is LNHDA and CDR2 is SQIVND in the germline V gene (reference sequence). This CDR3 spans 15 amino acids. This receptor was obtained from an adult with an advanced solid tumor such as melanoma, head and neck, liver or kidney cancer. The gene calls are TRBV19 and TRBJ2-3; D possibly corresponds to TRBD1 (5 bases). The source was CD4+ or CD8+ T cells sorted from blood, collected in a trial of the OX40 agonist ivuxolimab. The CDR3 spells CASSMWQGSTDTQYF. For the CDR3, the DNA is TGTGCCAGTAGTATGTGGCAGGGTAGCACAGATACGCAGTATTTT.